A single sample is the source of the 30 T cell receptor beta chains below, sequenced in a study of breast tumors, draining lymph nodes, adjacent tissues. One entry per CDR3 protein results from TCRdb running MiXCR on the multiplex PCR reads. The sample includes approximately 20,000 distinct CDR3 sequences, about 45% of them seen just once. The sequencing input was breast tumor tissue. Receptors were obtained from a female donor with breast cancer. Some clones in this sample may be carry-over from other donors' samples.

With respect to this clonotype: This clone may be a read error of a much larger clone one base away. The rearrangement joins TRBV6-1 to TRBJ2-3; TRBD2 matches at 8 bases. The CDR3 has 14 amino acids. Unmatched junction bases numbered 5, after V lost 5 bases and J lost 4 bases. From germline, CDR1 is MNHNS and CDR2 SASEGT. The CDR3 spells CASSQRESPDTQYF. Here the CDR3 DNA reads TGTGCCAGCAGTCAGCGGGAGTCCCCAGATACGCAGTATTTT.

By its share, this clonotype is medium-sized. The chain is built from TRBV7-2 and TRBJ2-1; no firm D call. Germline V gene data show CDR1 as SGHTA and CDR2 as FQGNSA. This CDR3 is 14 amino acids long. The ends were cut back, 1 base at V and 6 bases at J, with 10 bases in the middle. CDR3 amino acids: CASSLDGSRNEQFF. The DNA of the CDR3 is TGTGCCAGCAGCTTAGATGGTTCCCGCAATGAGCAGTTCTTC. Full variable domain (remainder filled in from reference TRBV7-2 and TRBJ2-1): GAGVSQSPSNKVTEKGKDVELRCDPISGHTALYWYRQSLGQGLEFLIYFQGNSAPDKSGLPSDRFSAERTGGSVSTLTIQRTQQEDSAVYLCASSLDGSRNEQFFGPGTRLTVL.

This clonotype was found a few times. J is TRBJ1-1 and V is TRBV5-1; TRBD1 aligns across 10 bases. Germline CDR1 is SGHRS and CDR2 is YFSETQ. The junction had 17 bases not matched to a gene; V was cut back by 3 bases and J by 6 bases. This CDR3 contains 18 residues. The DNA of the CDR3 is TGCGCCAGCAGCTCTGCAATTCCCGGGACAGGGGAACGATCTGAAGCTTTCTTT. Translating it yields CASSSAIPGTGERSEAFF.

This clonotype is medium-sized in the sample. The CDR3 coding sequence is TGTGCCACCAGTGATTATGGTACCCAAAATGAGCAGTTCTTC. Translating it yields CATSDYGTQNEQFF. The rearrangement joins TRBV24-1 to TRBJ2-1; D unclear. The germline V and J ends were trimmed by 2 bases and 7 bases, with 11 bases remaining between them. From germline, CDR1 is KGHDR and CDR2 SFDVKD. The CDR3 is made up of 14 amino acids.

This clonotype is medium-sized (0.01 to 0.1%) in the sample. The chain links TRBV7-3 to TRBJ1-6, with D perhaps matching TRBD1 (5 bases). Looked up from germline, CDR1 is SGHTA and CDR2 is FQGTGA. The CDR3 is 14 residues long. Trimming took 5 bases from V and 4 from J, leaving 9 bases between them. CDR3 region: CASSLDSYNSPLHF. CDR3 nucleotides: TGTGCCAGCAGCCTCGACAGTTATAATTCACCCCTCCACTTT.

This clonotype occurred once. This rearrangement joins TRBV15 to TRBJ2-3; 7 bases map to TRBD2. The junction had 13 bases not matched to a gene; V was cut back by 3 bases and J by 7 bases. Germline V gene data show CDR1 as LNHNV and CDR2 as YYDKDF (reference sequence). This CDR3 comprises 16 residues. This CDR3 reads CATSSLSGVVGYTQYF. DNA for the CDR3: TGTGCCACCAGCAGTTTAAGCGGGGTGGTAGGATATACGCAGTATTTT.

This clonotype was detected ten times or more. CDR3 nucleotide sequence: TGTGCCAGCAGTCACGAGGCCTTAAGTTCCTACAATGAGCAGTTCTTC. Its translation is CASSHEALSSYNEQFF. The genes are TRBV6-6 and TRBJ2-1; unclear D gene. V gave up 5 bases and J gave up 1 base, with 15 bases separating them. The CDR3 length is 16 residues. Per germline, CDR1 MNHNY and CDR2 SVGAGI (reference sequence).

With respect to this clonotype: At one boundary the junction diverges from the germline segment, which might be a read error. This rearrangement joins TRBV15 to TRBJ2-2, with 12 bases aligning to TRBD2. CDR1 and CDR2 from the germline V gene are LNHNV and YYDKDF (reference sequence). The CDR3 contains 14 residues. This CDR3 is CATLAGGGHRGAVF. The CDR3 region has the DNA TGTGCCACCCTAGCGGGGGGGGGGCACCGGGGAGCTGTTTTT.

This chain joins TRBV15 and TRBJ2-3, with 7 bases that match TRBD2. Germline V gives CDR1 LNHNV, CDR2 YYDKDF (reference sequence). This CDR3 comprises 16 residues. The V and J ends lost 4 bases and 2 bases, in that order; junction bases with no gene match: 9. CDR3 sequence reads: CATSTGGLGTTDTQYF. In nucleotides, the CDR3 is TGTGCCACCAGCACCGGGGGGTTAGGCACCACAGATACGCAGTATTTT.

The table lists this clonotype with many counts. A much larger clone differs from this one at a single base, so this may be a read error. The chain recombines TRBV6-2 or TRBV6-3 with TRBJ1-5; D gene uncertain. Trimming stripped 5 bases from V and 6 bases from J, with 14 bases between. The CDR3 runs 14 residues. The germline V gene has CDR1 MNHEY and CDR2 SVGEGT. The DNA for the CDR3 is TGTGCCAGCAGTCGGGATTTAGTCAGTCAGCCCCAGCATTTT. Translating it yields CASSRDLVSQPQHF.

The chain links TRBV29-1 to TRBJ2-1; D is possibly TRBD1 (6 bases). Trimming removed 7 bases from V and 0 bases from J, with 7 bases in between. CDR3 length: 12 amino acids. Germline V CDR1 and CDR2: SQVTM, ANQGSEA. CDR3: CSEGGSYNEQFF. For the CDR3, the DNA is TGCAGCGAAGGGGGCTCCTACAATGAGCAGTTCTTC.

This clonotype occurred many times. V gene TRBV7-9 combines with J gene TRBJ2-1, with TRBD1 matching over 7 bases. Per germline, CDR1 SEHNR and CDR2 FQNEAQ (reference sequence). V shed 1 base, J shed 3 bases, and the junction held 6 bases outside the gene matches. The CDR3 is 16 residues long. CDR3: CASSLVGGPYYNEQFF. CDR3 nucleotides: TGTGCCAGCAGCTTAGTAGGGGGCCCCTACTACAATGAGCAGTTCTTC.

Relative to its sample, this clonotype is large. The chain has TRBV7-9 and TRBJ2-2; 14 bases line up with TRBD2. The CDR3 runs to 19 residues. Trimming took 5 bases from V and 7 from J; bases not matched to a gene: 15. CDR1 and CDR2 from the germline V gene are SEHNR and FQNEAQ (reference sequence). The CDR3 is CASSPQGRGTSGRVGELFF. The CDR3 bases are TGTGCCAGCAGCCCTCAAGGTCGGGGGACTAGCGGGAGAGTCGGGGAGCTGTTTTTT.

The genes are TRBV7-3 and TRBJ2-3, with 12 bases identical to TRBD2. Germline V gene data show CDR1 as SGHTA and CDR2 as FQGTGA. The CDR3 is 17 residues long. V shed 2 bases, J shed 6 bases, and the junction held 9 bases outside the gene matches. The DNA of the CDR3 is TGTGCCAGCAGCTTAGGCGGGGCTAGCGGGAGGGCGGATACGCAGTATTTT. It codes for CASSLGGASGRADTQYF.

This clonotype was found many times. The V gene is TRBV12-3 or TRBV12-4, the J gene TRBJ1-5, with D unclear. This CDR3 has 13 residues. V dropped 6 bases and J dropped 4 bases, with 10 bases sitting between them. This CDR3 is CASSQRINQPQHF. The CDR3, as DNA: TGTGCCAGCAGCCAACGTATTAATCAGCCCCAGCATTTT.

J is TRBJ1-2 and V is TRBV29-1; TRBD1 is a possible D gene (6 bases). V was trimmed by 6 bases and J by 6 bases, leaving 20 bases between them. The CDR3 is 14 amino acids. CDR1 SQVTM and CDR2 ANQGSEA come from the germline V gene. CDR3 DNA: TGCAGCGTCGACGGCAGGGCCGGGGGCGATGGCTACACCTTC. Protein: CSVDGRAGGDGYTF.

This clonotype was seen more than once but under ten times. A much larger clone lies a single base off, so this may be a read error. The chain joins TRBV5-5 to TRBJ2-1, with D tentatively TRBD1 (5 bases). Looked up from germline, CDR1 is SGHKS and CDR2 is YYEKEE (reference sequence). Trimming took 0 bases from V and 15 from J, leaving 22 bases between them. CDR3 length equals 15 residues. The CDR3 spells CASSLGQAAWGVGFF. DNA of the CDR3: TGTGCCAGCAGCTTGGGGCAGGCGGCTTGGGGCGTCGGGTTCTTC. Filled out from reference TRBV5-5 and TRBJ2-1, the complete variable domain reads DAGVTQSPTHLIKTRGQQVTLRCSPISGHKSVSWYQQVLGQGPQFIFQYYEKEERGRGNFPDRFSARQFPNYSSELNVNALLLGDSALYLCASSLGQAAWGVGFFGPGTRLTVL.

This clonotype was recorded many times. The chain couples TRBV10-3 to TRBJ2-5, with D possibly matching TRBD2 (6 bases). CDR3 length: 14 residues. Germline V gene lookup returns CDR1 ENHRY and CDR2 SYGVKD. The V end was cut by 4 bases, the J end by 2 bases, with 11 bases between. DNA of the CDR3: TGTGCCATCAGTGCCGGGACTGGTCAAGAGACCCAGTACTTC. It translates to CAISAGTGQETQYF.

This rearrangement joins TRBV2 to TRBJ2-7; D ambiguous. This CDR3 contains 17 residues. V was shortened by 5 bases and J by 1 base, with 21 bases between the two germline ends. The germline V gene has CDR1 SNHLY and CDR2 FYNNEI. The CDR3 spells CASSSGVLVEHSYEQYF. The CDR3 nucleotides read TGTGCCAGCAGTTCGGGCGTTCTTGTTGAGCATTCCTACGAGCAGTACTTC.

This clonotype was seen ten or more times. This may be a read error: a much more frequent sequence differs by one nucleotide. The CDR3 DNA follows: TGTGCCAGCAGTCATTCGGAAGATGGCTACACCTTC. Its translation: CASSHSEDGYTF. The rearrangement links TRBV6-2 or TRBV6-3 to TRBJ1-2; D ambiguous. The CDR3 extends over 12 amino acids. Germline CDR1 MNHEY, CDR2 SVGEGT. The germline V and J ends were trimmed by 5 bases and 6 bases, with 10 bases remaining between them.

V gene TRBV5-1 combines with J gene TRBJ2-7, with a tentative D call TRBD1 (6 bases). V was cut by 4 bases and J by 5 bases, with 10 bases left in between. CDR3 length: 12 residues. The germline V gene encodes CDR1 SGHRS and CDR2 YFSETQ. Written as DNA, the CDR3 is TGCGCCAGCAGCACCGGACAGAACGAGCAGTACTTC. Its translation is CASSTGQNEQYF.

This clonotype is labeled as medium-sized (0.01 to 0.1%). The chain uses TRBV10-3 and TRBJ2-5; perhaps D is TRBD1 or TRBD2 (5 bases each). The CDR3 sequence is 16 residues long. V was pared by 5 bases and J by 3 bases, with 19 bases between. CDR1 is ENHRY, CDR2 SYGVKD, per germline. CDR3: CAISSSLGGGEETQYF. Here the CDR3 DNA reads TGTGCCATCAGTTCGTCGCTGGGTGGGGGTGAAGAGACCCAGTACTTC.

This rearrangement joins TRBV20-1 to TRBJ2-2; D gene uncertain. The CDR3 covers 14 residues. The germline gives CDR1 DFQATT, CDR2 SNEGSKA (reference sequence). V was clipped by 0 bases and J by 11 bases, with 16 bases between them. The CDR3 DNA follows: TGCAGTGCTAGAGATGGCCAGAACACCGCTGAGCTGTTTTTT. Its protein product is CSARDGQNTAELFF.

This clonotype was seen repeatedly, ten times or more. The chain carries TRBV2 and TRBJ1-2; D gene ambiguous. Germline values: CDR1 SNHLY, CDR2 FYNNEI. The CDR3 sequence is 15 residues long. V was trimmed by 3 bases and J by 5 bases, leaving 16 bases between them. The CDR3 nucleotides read TGTGCCAGCAGTGATTCGGGCAGCTACCCTTATGGCTACACCTTC. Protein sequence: CASSDSGSYPYGYTF.

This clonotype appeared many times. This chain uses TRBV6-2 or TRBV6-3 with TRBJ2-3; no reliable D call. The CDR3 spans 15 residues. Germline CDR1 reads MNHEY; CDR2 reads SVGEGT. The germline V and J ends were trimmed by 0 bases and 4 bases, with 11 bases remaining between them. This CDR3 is CASSYSFSSADTQYF. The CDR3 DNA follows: TGTGCCAGCAGTTACTCGTTTAGCAGCGCAGATACGCAGTATTTT.

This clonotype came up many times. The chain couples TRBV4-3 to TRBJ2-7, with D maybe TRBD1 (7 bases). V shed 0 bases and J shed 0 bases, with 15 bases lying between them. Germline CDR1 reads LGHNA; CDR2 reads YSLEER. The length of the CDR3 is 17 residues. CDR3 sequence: CASSQDTGRTGSYEQYF. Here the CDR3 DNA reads TGCGCCAGCAGCCAAGATACAGGGAGGACAGGCTCCTACGAGCAGTACTTC.

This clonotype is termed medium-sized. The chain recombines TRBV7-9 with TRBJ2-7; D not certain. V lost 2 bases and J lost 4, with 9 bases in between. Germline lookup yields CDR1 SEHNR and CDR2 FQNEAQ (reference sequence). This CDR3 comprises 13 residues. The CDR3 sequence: CASSLTPEYEQYF. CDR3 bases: TGTGCCAGCAGCTTAACTCCGGAATACGAGCAGTACTTC.

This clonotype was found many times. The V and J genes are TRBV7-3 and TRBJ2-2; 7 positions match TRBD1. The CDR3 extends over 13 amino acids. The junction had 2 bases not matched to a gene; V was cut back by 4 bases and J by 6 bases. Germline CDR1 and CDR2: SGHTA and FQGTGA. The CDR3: CASSSDRAGELFF. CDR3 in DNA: TGTGCCAGCAGCTCCGACAGGGCCGGGGAGCTGTTTTTT. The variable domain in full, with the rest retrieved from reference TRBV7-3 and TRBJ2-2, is GAGVSQTPSNKVTEKGKYVELRCDPISGHTALYWYRQSLGQGPEFLIYFQGTGAADDSGLPNDRFFAVRPEGSVSTLKIQRTERGDSAVYLCASSSDRAGELFFGEGSRLTVL.

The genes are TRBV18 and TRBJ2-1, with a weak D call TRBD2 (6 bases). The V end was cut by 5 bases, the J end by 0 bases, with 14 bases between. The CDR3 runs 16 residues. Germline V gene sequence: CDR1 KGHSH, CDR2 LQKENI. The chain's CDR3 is CASSSGTGSSYNEQFF. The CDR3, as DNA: TGTGCCAGCTCATCTGGGACTGGTAGCTCCTACAATGAGCAGTTCTTC. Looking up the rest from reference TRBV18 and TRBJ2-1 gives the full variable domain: NAGVMQNPRHLVRRRGQEARLRCSPMKGHSHVYWYRQLPEEGLKFMVYLQKENIIDESGMPKERFSAEFPKEGPSILRIQQVVRGDSAAYFCASSSGTGSSYNEQFFGPGTRLTVL.

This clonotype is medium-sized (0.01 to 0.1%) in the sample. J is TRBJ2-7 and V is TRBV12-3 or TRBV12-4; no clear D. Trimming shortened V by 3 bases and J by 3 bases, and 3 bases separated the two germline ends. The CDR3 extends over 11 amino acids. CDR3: CASSFGYEQYF. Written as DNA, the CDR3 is TGTGCCAGCAGTTTTGGCTACGAGCAGTACTTC.